This TCR beta chain was captured by sequencing in a study of T cell responses to AZD1222 COVID-19 vaccine. Findings and limits, study-wide: The span of vaccine-associated CD4 TCRs extended across spike, with dominance at 160-218 and 743-854. Mostly white British, mostly female donors; authors suggested clonal diversity may be underestimated. Only a handful of AZD1222 recipients were seropositive at baseline.

The repertoire was sequenced with immunoSEQ multiplex PCR; TCRdb's copy has only in-frame clones and lacks some. The sample yields about 150,000 clones, approximately 87% seen once. As concerns this clone: The antigen is unknown.

The sample here was peripheral blood, taken on day 0 of MenACWY control vaccination. The sequence came from an adult in good health.

This CDR3 reads CASSFLGDTEAFF. The CDR3 DNA reads TGTGCCAGCAGCTTCCTGGGGGACACTGAAGCTTTCTTT. The chain joins TRBV7-8 to TRBJ1-1, with D possibly matching TRBD1 (5 bases). This CDR3 has 13 residues. Looked up from germline, CDR1 is SGHVS and CDR2 is FQNEAQ. V was cut by 3 bases and J by 3 bases, with 8 bases left in between.